The 24 T cell receptor beta chains below all came from one sample that was sequenced in a study of blood T cell repertoires in COVID-19. The repertoire was sequenced with immunoSEQ multiplex PCR; TCRdb's copy has only in-frame clones and lacks some. The sample carries tens of thousands of clones, approximately 90% recorded once. The sequencing sample was made of PBMCs or T cells enriched from blood (not recorded which). The receptors come from a woman aged 50 to 65 who had recovered from COVID-19.

Notes on this clone: The sample contains more than one DNA sequence encoding this CDR3. V and J are TRBV27 and TRBJ2-3; TRBD2 aligns across 10 bases. The J segment lost 3 bases and the V segment lost 3 bases, leaving 9 bases of the junction unmatched. CDR3 length: 17 amino acids. The V gene's germline CDR1 is MNHEY and CDR2 SMNVEV (reference sequence). The CDR3 sequence is CASSLLPSGGGTDTQYF. The CDR3 nucleotides are TGTGCCAGCAGTTTGCTCCCTAGCGGGGGAGGTACAGATACGCAGTATTTT.

This sequence joins TRBV5-6 and TRBJ2-1; D unclear. Trimming stripped 4 bases from V and 4 bases from J, with 3 bases between. The CDR3 extends over 11 amino acids. Per the germline V gene, CDR1 is SGHDT and CDR2 is YYEEEE. The CDR3 bases are TGTGCCAGCAGCCTTTACAATGAGCAGTTCTTC. Translating it yields CASSLYNEQFF.

The chain combines TRBV6-5 with TRBJ2-5, with 9 bases aligning to TRBD2. V lost 6 bases and J lost 1; bases outside the gene matches: 3. The germline gives CDR1 MNHEY, CDR2 SVGAGI. This CDR3 region has 14 residues. The CDR3 nucleotides read TGTGCCAGCAGAGGAGCGGGAGGCCAAGAGACCCAGTACTTC. Protein sequence: CASRGAGGQETQYF.

The V gene is TRBV30, the J gene TRBJ1-4; the D gene is possibly TRBD1 (5 bases). V lost 1 base, J lost 5 bases, and 8 bases lay in between. This CDR3 is built from 13 residues. Germline V CDR1 and CDR2: GTSNPN, SVGIG (reference sequence). The CDR3 DNA reads TGTGCCTGGAGTGGACAGAACAATGAAAAACTGTTTTTT. This gives the protein CAWSGQNNEKLFF.

CDR3 sequence (DNA): TGCAGCGGCTCTCCAGCGGGAACAACAGATACGCAGTATTTT. Protein product: CSGSPAGTTDTQYF. This chain connects TRBV29-1 to TRBJ2-3; 7 nucleotides line up with TRBD2. Germline assignment: CDR1 SQVTM and CDR2 ANQGSEA. The CDR3 is 14 residues long. The trim removed 7 bases at V and 3 bases at J, leaving 10 bases unmatched.

This clone was detected only once. The rearrangement links TRBV5-1 to TRBJ2-7, with 8 bases aligning to TRBD1. Trimming removed 4 bases from V and 4 bases from J; junction bases left unmatched: 13. Germline V gene data show CDR1 as SGHRS and CDR2 as YFSETQ. This CDR3 comprises 16 residues. The CDR3 sequence is CASSDSQGGTIYEQYF. Written as DNA, the CDR3 is TGCGCCAGCAGCGATTCACAGGGGGGCACGATATACGAGCAGTACTTC.

The J gene is TRBJ1-6, the V gene TRBV11-2; D not certain. V lost 0 bases to trimming and J lost 1 base, with 13 bases between them. The CDR3 sequence is 18 residues long. Per the germline V gene, CDR1 is SGHAT and CDR2 is FQNNGV. CDR3 bases: TGTGCCAGCAGCTTAGATCGCCAAACGGGTTCCTATAATTCACCCCTCCACTTT. Encoded protein: CASSLDRQTGSYNSPLHF.

The chain links TRBV28 to TRBJ2-7, with D tentatively TRBD2 (6 bases). V lost 8 bases and J 2 bases, leaving 19 bases between the germline ends. The length of the CDR3 is 15 residues. The V gene's germline CDR1 is MDHEN and CDR2 SYDVKM. CDR3 sequence reads: CASRSGGRATYEQYF. The CDR3 DNA reads as TGTGCCAGCCGATCTGGAGGGAGAGCAACCTACGAGCAGTACTTC.

This clone has only a few counts. The chain uses TRBV2 and TRBJ1-2; tentatively, D is TRBD1 (6 bases). CDR3 size: 14 residues. The germline CDR1 and CDR2 sequences are SNHLY and FYNNEI. The ends were cut back, 5 bases at V and 7 bases at J, with 17 bases in the middle. This chain's CDR3 is CASSPQGGVGGYTF. For the CDR3, the DNA is TGTGCCAGCAGTCCCCAAGGGGGGGTCGGTGGCTACACCTTC.

The chain recombines TRBV11-2 with TRBJ2-1; a possible D gene is TRBD2 (6 bases). Germline V gene sequence: CDR1 SGHAT, CDR2 FQNNGV. The CDR3 covers 15 residues. The germline V and J ends were trimmed by 2 bases and 3 bases, with 11 bases remaining between them. The CDR3 region is CASSLQSGFYNEQFF. The CDR3 DNA reads as TGTGCCAGCAGCTTACAAAGCGGGTTCTACAATGAGCAGTTCTTC.

V is TRBV6-1 and J is TRBJ1-5; maybe TRBD1 (5 bases). CDR3 size: 15 residues. Per germline, CDR1 MNHNS and CDR2 SASEGT. Trimming pared 0 bases from V and 7 bases from J, leaving 13 bases between. This CDR3 reads CASSEAQGGLQPQHF. DNA of the CDR3: TGTGCCAGCAGTGAAGCCCAGGGAGGGTTGCAGCCCCAGCATTTT.

This rearrangement joins TRBV29-1 to TRBJ1-2; TRBD1 might be the D (5 bases). The CDR3 extends over 13 amino acids. Between the trimmed V and J ends, which lost 4 bases and 5 bases, there was a span of 14 bases. Germline-derived CDR1 and CDR2 are SQVTM and ANQGSEA. The CDR3 region has the DNA TGCAGCGTTGGGTCGGGGGGAGGATATGGCTACACCTTC. It encodes CSVGSGGGYGYTF.

This clone has just a few counts. The chain combines TRBV5-5 with TRBJ2-1, with 7 bases fitting TRBD1. The CDR3 extends over 16 amino acids. CDR1 is SGHKS and CDR2 is YYEKEE in the germline V gene (reference sequence). Losses at the gene ends were 4 bases for V and 2 bases for J; bases not matched to a gene: 9. CDR3 in amino acids: CASSKRTGTPYNEQFF. CDR3 sequence (DNA): TGTGCCAGCAGCAAAAGGACAGGCACTCCCTACAATGAGCAGTTCTTC.

The V gene is TRBV28, the J gene TRBJ2-3, with D possibly matching TRBD2 (5 bases). Germline CDR1 MDHEN, CDR2 SYDVKM. The V and J ends lost 5 bases and 6 bases respectively, with 12 bases between them. The CDR3 contains 13 residues. CDR3 coding DNA: TGTGCCAGCAGTCGGACTCCCGGGGATACGCAGTATTTT. Its protein product is CASSRTPGDTQYF.

The chain combines TRBV4-3 with TRBJ1-2; 7 bases match TRBD1. After removal of 1 base from V and 4 bases from J, the junction contained 3 bases not matched to a gene. Germline CDR1 is LGHNA and CDR2 is YSLEER. The CDR3 totals 14 residues. The CDR3 DNA reads TGCGCCAGCAGCCAAGGAGGGGGCGGCTATGGCTACACCTTC. It codes for CASSQGGGGYGYTF.

This clone has a handful of counts. This chain links TRBV2 with TRBJ2-5, with TRBD2 matching over 11 bases. Germline CDR1 and CDR2: SNHLY and FYNNEI. The V and J ends lost 8 bases and 4 bases, in that order; junction bases with no gene match: 3. The CDR3 is 13 amino acids. CDR3 DNA: TGTGCCAGCGGAGGACTAGCGGGAGAGACCCAGTACTTC. It is translated as CASGGLAGETQYF.

CDR3 nucleotide sequence: TGTGCCAGCAGCTTTTCACAGGGATCAGATCAGCCCCAGCATTTT. Translating it yields CASSFSQGSDQPQHF. The chain recombines TRBV7-2 with TRBJ1-5; D may be TRBD1 (6 bases). With 3 bases removed from V and 5 bases from J, the gap between germline ends came to 14 bases. This CDR3 has 15 amino acids. Germline V gene data show CDR1 as SGHTA and CDR2 as FQGNSA.

The V gene is TRBV5-1, the J gene TRBJ2-1; 9 bases map to TRBD2. The ends lost 7 bases at V and 6 bases at J; junction bases unmatched: 2. Germline V gene lookup returns CDR1 SGHRS and CDR2 YFSETQ. The length of the CDR3 is 12 residues. The CDR3 region has the DNA TGCGCCAGCTATAGCGGGAGCAATGAGCAGTTCTTC. Amino acid sequence: CASYSGSNEQFF.

This chain links TRBV11-2 with TRBJ1-6, with 7 bases matching TRBD1. The germline V gene encodes CDR1 SGHAT and CDR2 FQNNGV. Trimming removed 1 base from V and 7 bases from J; junction bases left unmatched: 7. This CDR3 contains 16 residues. CDR3 residues: CASSLAYRGKNSPLHF. DNA for the CDR3: TGTGCCAGCAGCTTAGCCTACAGGGGTAAAAATTCACCCCTCCACTTT.

CDR3 in DNA: TGTGCCAGCAGTGATCCAGGTTATAATCAGCCCCAGCATTTT. As protein: CASSDPGYNQPQHF. This chain joins TRBV2 and TRBJ1-5; D unclear. This CDR3 is built from 14 residues. The V end lost 3 bases, the J end lost 4 bases, and 10 bases lay between the germline ends. Germline V gene data show CDR1 as SNHLY and CDR2 as FYNNEI.

V gene TRBV28 combines with J gene TRBJ1-2, with 8 bases aligning to TRBD1. The V gene's germline CDR1 is MDHEN and CDR2 SYDVKM. Germline trimming cut 2 bases from V and 8 bases from J; bases unmatched to any gene: 4. The CDR3 sequence is 13 residues long. The CDR3 coding sequence is TGTGCCAGCAGTTTAATCAGGGGGCTCGGCTACACCTTC. Encoded protein: CASSLIRGLGYTF.

The chain combines TRBV4-3 with TRBJ2-1; 10 bases map to TRBD2. The CDR3 is 15 residues long. V lost 0 bases and J lost 6; bases outside the gene matches: 2. The germline CDR1 and CDR2 sequences are LGHNA and YSLEER. The CDR3 here is CASSQDWTSGNEQFF. The CDR3 DNA reads TGCGCCAGCAGCCAAGATTGGACTAGCGGCAATGAGCAGTTCTTC.

This chain connects TRBV2 to TRBJ1-6, with 8 bases fitting TRBD1. The germline V gene has CDR1 SNHLY and CDR2 FYNNEI. This CDR3 has 15 residues. J was trimmed by 4 bases and V by 7 bases; bases with no gene match: 6. CDR3 sequence: CASTGTGDYNSPLHF. CDR3 DNA: TGTGCCAGCACTGGGACAGGTGATTATAATTCACCCCTCCACTTT.

This clone was detected only a few times. The chain couples TRBV11-2 to TRBJ2-1; no definite D call. The V and J ends lost 8 bases and 8 bases respectively, with 7 bases between them. From germline, CDR1 is SGHAT and CDR2 FQNNGV. The CDR3 has 10 residues. CDR3 sequence reads: CASSSDEQFF. Written as DNA, the CDR3 is TGTGCCAGCTCCTCAGATGAGCAGTTCTTC.